This T cell receptor (beta chain) was observed in a study of CD8 T cells in ankylosing spondylitis. CDR1 is SGHAT, CDR2 FQNNGV, per germline. This CDR3 contains 15 residues. Trimming left V 0 bases short and J 1 base short, with 10 bases between. Study results and limitations: In ankylosing spondylitis blood, a motif of seven or eight highly homologous TCR beta variants appeared characteristic. Earlier literature documents some of the motif variants in reactive arthritis synovial fluid and blood. Reportedly, matched ankylosing spondylitis synovial fluid was significantly enriched for disease-linked clones.

This clonotype came up a few times. Its specificity is unknown. Using quantitative 5'-RACE with molecular barcodes, the authors made TCR beta libraries. Using its own MiXCR run on the 5' RACE reads, TCRdb lists one record per CDR3 protein. The sample includes about 840,000 distinct CDR3 sequences, approximately 12% of them seen just once. Source material: blood, either unsorted or a sorted T cell fraction (not recorded which). This chain links TRBV11-2 with TRBJ2-7, with D uncertain. This TCR came from a male donor with ankylosing spondylitis. The DNA for the CDR3 is TGTGCCAGCAGCTTAGATCTTACTATTTCCTACGAGCAGTACTTC. It is translated as CASSLDLTISYEQYF. The full variable domain, completed using reference TRBV11-2 and TRBJ2-7, is EAGVAQSPRYKIIEKRQSVAFWCNPISGHATLYWYQQILGQGPKLLIQFQNNGVVDDSQLPKDRFSAERLKGVDSTLKIQPAKLEDSAVYLCASSLDLTISYEQYFGPGTRLTVT.